The T cell receptor beta chain under discussion was sequenced for a study of cytomegalovirus exposure and HLA in healthy donors (dated by TCRdb to 2016 to 2017). At the level of the whole study: According to an earlier analysis of a few hundred of the donors, about 179 million T cells yielded 90 million to 140 million unique TCR beta sequences and more than 250 Gb of sequence data. An early release that covered around 590 HLA-typed donors contained about 300 gigabases of sequencing data and 85 million to 100 million unique TCR sequences. The genetic ancestry cluster associated with self-reported Caucasian donors included 65% to 90% of the 398 genotyped donors. The aim of the study was to test whether cataloging public T cell receptors could identify signatures of past pathogen exposure. Using immunosequencing, the study profiled T cell repertoires from approximately 700 subjects and related those repertoires to cytomegalovirus serostatus. Besides the first cohort of 666 subjects, a separate validation cohort made up of some 110 different subjects was used. High-throughput TCR immunosequencing, statistical association of individual TCRs with disease status, and machine learning were combined to predict cytomegalovirus infection status. To study patterns of TCR occurrence, a later analysis re-analyzed previously published TCR beta repertoires from under 750 donors and added high-resolution HLA genotyping. Rather than drawing on any new phenotypic data, the later analysis identified candidate immune exposures from TCR beta sequences and the way those sequences occurred across donors. To decide whether each TCR beta V gene segment behaved as functional or pseudogenic, an earlier analysis of some 600 of the donors relied on high-throughput TCR beta sequencing. Donor age, sex, ethnicity and CMV serostatus were compiled alongside the repertoire data. A later genetic analysis used genome-wide SNP genotypes for 398 of the 666 donors, treating that subset as a discovery cohort. All discovery cohort repertoires had been generated using a single sequencing platform. Class I and class II HLA loci were covered by the typing at four-digit resolution. Typing coverage differed by locus: A, B, C, DRB1 and DQB1 were typed in roughly 629-630 donors, DQA1 in approximately 520, DPA1 in around 580, and DPB1 in approximately 450. A handful of DR-DQ haplotypes were handled as single units for association and clustering because linkage in the cohort was strong. Across approximately 400 genotyped donors of the cohort, an average of roughly 200,000 unique TCR beta nucleotide sequences per donor were sequenced, and around 19% of those sequences were non-productive. Overall results and qualifications from the work: Because HLA typing was unavailable for some donors at each locus, only the typed subset was used in association tests. A further reported finding was that TCR beta sequences accurately predicted the HLA-A and HLA-B alleles for most subjects in the first cohort. Several of the top co-occurrence clusters appeared to be linked to parvovirus B19, influenza, CMV and Epstein-Barr virus, according to a later analysis. The sequencing pipeline was judged likely to have produced a cluster of highly shared sequence variants as a technical artifact. Because the 87-base-pair reads could not distinguish some IMGT-functional V segments, including TRBV6-2 and TRBV6-3, those segments were excluded. Because counts were too low, approximately 18 rarely observed V segments, including chromosome 9 orphons, were excluded from the earlier analysis of roughly 580 of the donors. In a later analysis, HLA-associated TCR beta chains showed more clonal expansion and lower generation probabilities than non-associated chains that were equally common. The classifier was reported to diagnose cytomegalovirus status with high specificity and sensitivity in both the original cohort and the validation cohort. The presence/absence analyses assumed that sequencing depth was roughly uniform across donors, and that assumption may not be true. According to a later genetic analysis, donors in an Asian-associated ancestry cluster had fewer N-insertions in productive TCRs than the approximately 630-donor mean. In a later analysis, TCR association rates were found to vary across HLA loci, with the most associated TCRs seen for DRB1 alleles and the fewest for HLA-C alleles. This cohort had only TCR beta chains sequenced, and the lack of alpha or paired-chain data limited which features could be detected. Linkage disequilibrium might explain the correlated functional status among segregating V segments, but an unknown experimental factor could not be excluded. A later genetic analysis associated a missense DCLRE1C variant with V-gene and J-gene trimming of TCR beta chains, and an independent cohort replicated the association. In the study, some 180 TCR beta chains were listed as associated with cytomegalovirus. When HLA alleles, especially DR and DQ, strongly co-occurred, attributing TCR associations to individual alleles was difficult. Most CMV-associated TCR beta chains appeared to be HLA-restricted in a later analysis, and the HLA associations seemed to be driven largely by CMV exposure. In an earlier analysis of fewer than 750 of the donors, most TCR beta V segments were observed in productive rearrangements about 87% or about 30% of the time, broadly matching IMGT annotations. It was suggested by the authors that the approach could potentially be generalized to other disease states and immunological phenotypes. At a false discovery rate of 0.05, a later analysis linked around 17,000 TCR beta sequences to specific HLA alleles. The only immune exposure information available for the cohort was CMV serostatus. In vitro tests confirmed that three of the cytomegalovirus-associated TCR beta chains recognize cytomegalovirus antigens. Across donors, most TCR sequences were observed very rarely, whereas some public TCRs were present in many individuals.

This clone was seen once. Its target antigen remains unknown. No clone much larger than this one lies a single base away; base qualities are absent. The cohort comprised 550 to 700 healthy bone marrow donors. At the time of sampling, all cohort members were nominally healthy, though unrecorded immune exposures were likely present. The donor was CMV seropositive and belonged to the group of 250 to 350 seropositive cohort members. A peripheral blood sample was provided by each donor, and peripheral blood mononuclear cells were used for TCR beta sequencing. Genomic DNA extraction from the blood cell samples was performed with the Qiagen DNeasy Blood Extraction Kit. The germline V gene (reference sequence) specifies SSHAT as CDR1 and FNYEAQ as CDR2. The CDR3 runs 13 amino acids, cysteine and phenylalanine included. Here the CDR3 DNA is all that survives: 39 bases in frame from base 1. V gives up 3 bases and J gives up 2 bases, and the segment between their germline ends measures 7 bases.

Receptor libraries were prepared by the immunoSEQ multiplex PCR assay. The multiplex PCR relied on a mix of 60 forward primers for TCR Vbeta segments and 13 reverse primers for TCR Jbeta segments. The CDR3 region of rearranged TCR beta genes was amplified from genomic DNA by a multiplex PCR assay. Amplified TCR beta libraries were sequenced as 87-base-pair reads on the Illumina HiSeq System. As for the original processing: In a later analysis, tens of millions of unique TCR beta chains were counted across the 690 or so repertoires, and around 10 million of these chains were shared by at least two donors. Raw reads were error-corrected and collapsed into unique sequences with a nearest-neighbor algorithm that merged closely related sequences to remove PCR and sequencing errors. CDR3 sequences were aligned to IMGT reference sequences to assign V, D and J gene segments. For a sequence to be retained, a match of at least six nucleotides to both a V gene segment and a J gene segment was required. Rearrangements were classified as productive when the CDR3 lacked stop codons and remained in frame with V and J, and all other rearrangements were classified as non-productive. CDR3 was defined by IMGT convention, running from the second conserved V-encoded cysteine to the conserved J-encoded phenylalanine. The earlier analysis of fewer than 750 of the donors excluded sequences that lacked an unambiguous match to a single V gene segment. In an earlier analysis of a few hundred of the donors, V segments were called functional above 56.7% productive rearrangements and were called segregating when the between-donor standard deviation exceeded 5%. To diagnose cytomegalovirus status from the catalog of TCR beta chain sequences, a statistical classification framework was built. In a later analysis, TCR nucleotide sequences were compared against IMGT/GENE-DB human TR gene sequences so that V and J genes could be assigned. The TCRdist pipeline was used in a later analysis to assign CDR3 sequences and most-parsimonious VDJ recombination scenarios. In a later analysis, each TCR beta chain was defined by its CDR3 amino acid sequence together with its V-gene family, and reads lacking a unique V-gene family were excluded. To address suspected cross-contamination and a sequencing artifact, a later analysis removed 592 highly shared, low-generation-probability nucleotide sequences. In a later analysis, a clonal expansion index for each public chain was calculated from normalized within-repertoire ranks of inferred template counts. In a later analysis, generation probabilities were computed with a VDJ recombination model fitted to out-of-frame rearrangements, and the resulting probabilities were checked against IGoR. Hypergeometric tests were used in a later analysis to score TCR-TCR, TCR-HLA and TCR-CMV co-occurrence, with a repertoire-size bias correction applied to the TCR pairs. In a later analysis, false discovery rates were estimated by permuting HLA or CMV assignments 20 times. In a later analysis, co-occurring TCRs were grouped using DBSCAN, with TCRdist sequence similarity added in when clustering inside HLA-allele-positive subsets. Repertoires with fewer than 30,000 or more than 120,000 public chains, plus five repertoires with anomalous nucleotide sharing, were excluded from co-occurrence clustering. TCRdb retrieved this table from immuneACCESS and kept in-frame rearrangements only. Not all clones are present; in checked studies, unresolved V genes account for under half, and no reason is known for the remainder. The D gene and trimming were derived from the DNA, and the V and J assignments and clone size from that table. Present in this sample are some 120,000 clones, about 84% of which were seen just once. 3% to 4% of the sample lies in the top ten.

What was sequenced was PBMCs. This receptor chain uses TRBV7-7 and TRBJ2-5; matching of 5 bases hints at TRBD2 as the D gene. This clonotype was sampled from a man younger than 35 in good health and CMV-seropositive. The CDR3 amino acid sequence is: CASSLGDQETQYF. Read as DNA, the sequence is TGTGCCAGCAGCTTGGGAGATCAAGAGACCCAGTACTTC. Where the CDR3 stops, the reference TRBV7-7 and TRBJ2-5 genes take over; the full variable domain is GAGVSQSPRYKVTKRGQDVTLRCDPISSHATLYWYQQALGQGPEFLTYFNYEAQPDKSGLPSDRFSAERPEGSISTLTIQRTEQRDSAMYRCASSLGDQETQYFGPGTRLLVL.